This entry concerns a single T cell receptor beta chain. With a much larger clone just one base away, this may be a read error. Individuals who donated were healthy Caucasians from Russia aged about 6 to 100. Researchers isolated at least 7 million PBMCs per sample. The authors ran a second PCR of about 6 to 11 cycles using a sample-barcoded 5' primer and a J-beta primer mix. TCRdb fed the 5' RACE reads into MiXCR, producing one record per CDR3 protein. The sample contains hundreds of thousands of distinct CDR3 sequences, around 32% of which appear only once. This specimen belongs to a study of blood T cells in healthy people across ages. The sequence was obtained from a woman of 80 years or more in good health. The sequenced material came from blood.

CDR3: CSARGDRNSPPHF. The CDR3 bases are TGCAGTGCTAGAGGGGATCGGAATTCACCCCCCCACTTT. The V call is TRBV20-1, the J call TRBJ1-6; D is ambiguous. Per the germline V gene, CDR1 is DFQATT and CDR2 is SNEGSKA (reference sequence). CDR3 length: 13 amino acids.